This T cell receptor (beta chain) was identified during a study of T cells in Graves' hyperthyroidism and ophthalmopathy. Whole-study findings and limits: Researchers report that a 13 V-J model separated ophthalmopathy from stable hyperthyroidism.

Amplified TCR beta CDR3 regions came from RNA transcripts. The HTBI primer set was used in a first-round RT-PCR of the TCR CDR3. TCRdb itself ran the multiplex PCR reads through MiXCR, one entry per CDR3 protein. The sample contains around 700,000 distinct CDR3 sequences, about 19% of which appear only once. Blood was obtained at the first hyperthyroidism diagnosis, which preceded any ophthalmopathy symptoms. This clonotype was seen at least ten times. The antigen remains unidentified. This clonotype was sampled from a woman between 45 and 65 years old with Graves' hyperthyroidism that later progressed to Graves' ophthalmopathy. Sequenced: blood.

CDR3 sequence: CASSLMRGQGANTGELFF. The CDR3, as DNA: TGTGCCAGCAGCTTAATGCGGGGCCAGGGGGCGAACACCGGGGAGCTGTTTTTT. This chain joins TRBV7-8 and TRBJ2-2; a weak D match, TRBD1 (7 bases). Germline V gives CDR1 SGHVS, CDR2 FQNEAQ. The CDR3 sequence is 18 residues long. V was shortened by 2 bases and J by 0 bases, with 16 bases between the two germline ends.